This T cell receptor beta chain was retrieved from a study of cytomegalovirus exposure and HLA in healthy donors. The CDR3 is 13 residues long. Trimming pared 4 bases from V and 4 bases from J, leaving 9 bases between. Germline V gene data show CDR1 as SEHNR and CDR2 as FQNEAQ (reference sequence). Remarks on this clone: Its antigen is unidentified.

PCR was performed using 60 Vbeta and 13 Jbeta primers. Original analysis: Counted up in a later analysis, unique TCR beta chains came to some 80 million, with some 9.9 million shared. Assay: immunoSEQ multiplex PCR; the TCRdb copy retains only in-frame clones and omits some. V and J calls and clone size come straight from that table; D and trimming were deduced from the DNA. The sample lists fewer than 120,000 clones; about 80% were seen once. Findings and limits, study-wide: Presence/absence results assume similar sequencing depth per donor, which may not hold. Accurate HLA-A and HLA-B prediction from TCR beta sequences was reported for most subjects. Productive status was seen about 90% or about 30% of the time for most TCR beta V segments in an earlier analysis.

Sequences were obtained from PBMCs. The V and J genes are TRBV7-9 and TRBJ2-3, with D unclear. This clonotype originated in a woman aged 60-75 years in good health and CMV-seropositive. CDR3 in DNA: TGTGCCAGCAGCTCACCCCAGTCAGATACGCAGTATTTT. Residues: CASSSPQSDTQYF.